The 4 T cell receptor beta chains reported below all come from one sample, sequenced in a study of CD8 T cells in Susac syndrome. Random hexamers were used to reverse transcribe an amount of about 0.5 to 1 ug RNA. TCRdb used MiXCR to reprocess the immunoSEQ multiplex PCR reads, holding one entry per CDR3 protein. The table has about 100,000 distinct CDR3 sequences, about 95% seen once; the top ten hold 0.3%. The sample was CD8+ T cells from PBMCs. The source of these receptors is a human donor with Susac syndrome.

This clonotype was found once. This chain links TRBV5-1 with TRBJ2-2; no firm D call. Germline V lookup: CDR1 SGHRS, CDR2 YFSETQ. The CDR3 is 13 residues long. Trimming left V 3 bases short and J 3 bases short, with 6 bases between. CDR3 DNA: TGCGCCAGCAGCTGGGCCGACACCGGGGAGCTGTTTTTT. Translated, it gives CASSWADTGELFF.

V gene TRBV7-2 combines with J gene TRBJ2-2; D remains ambiguous. Trimming stripped 2 bases from V and 0 bases from J, with 4 bases between. The V gene's germline CDR1 is SGHTA and CDR2 FQGNSA. CDR3 size: 14 residues. The CDR3 is CASSLSTNTGELFF. The CDR3, as DNA: TGTGCCAGCAGCTTAAGTACGAACACCGGGGAGCTGTTTTTT.

As DNA, the CDR3 is TGTGCCAGCTCGGACAGGGTGAACCAAGAGACCCAGTACTTC. This codes for CASSDRVNQETQYF. The rearrangement uses TRBV7-9 and TRBJ2-5; 8 bases agree with TRBD1. Germline CDR1 reads SEHNR; CDR2 reads FQNEAQ (reference sequence). V was pared by 8 bases and J by 0 bases, with 5 bases of the junction left unmatched. The CDR3 has 14 amino acids.

The V call is TRBV6-1, the J call TRBJ2-1; D possibly corresponds to TRBD2 (6 bases). This CDR3 has 16 residues. V lost 1 base and J 2 bases, leaving 12 bases between the germline ends. Germline assignment: CDR1 MNHNS and CDR2 SASEGT. CDR3: CASSEEGRPPYNEQFF. CDR3 coding DNA: TGTGCCAGCAGTGAAGAGGGGAGGCCGCCCTACAATGAGCAGTTCTTC.